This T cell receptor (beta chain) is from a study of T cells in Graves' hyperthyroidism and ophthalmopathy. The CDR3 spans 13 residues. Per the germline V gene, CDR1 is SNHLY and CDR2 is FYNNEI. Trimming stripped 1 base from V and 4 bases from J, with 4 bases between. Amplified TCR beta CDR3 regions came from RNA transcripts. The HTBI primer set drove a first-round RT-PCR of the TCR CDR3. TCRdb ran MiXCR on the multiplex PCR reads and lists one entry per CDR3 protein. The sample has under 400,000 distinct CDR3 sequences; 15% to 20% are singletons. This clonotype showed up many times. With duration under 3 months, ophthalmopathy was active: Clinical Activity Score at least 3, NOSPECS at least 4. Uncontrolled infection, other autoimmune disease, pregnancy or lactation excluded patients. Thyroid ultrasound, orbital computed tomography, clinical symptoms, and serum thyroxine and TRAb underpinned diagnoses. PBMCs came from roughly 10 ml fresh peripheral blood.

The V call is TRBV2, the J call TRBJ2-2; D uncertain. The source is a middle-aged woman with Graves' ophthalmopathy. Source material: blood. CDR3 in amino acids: CASSEEFTGELFF. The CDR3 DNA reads TGTGCCAGCAGTGAAGAGTTCACCGGGGAGCTGTTTTTT.